Listed below are T cell receptor beta chains from one sample, sequenced in a study of T cells in tuberculosis. Profiled with immunoSEQ multiplex PCR; TCRdb holds only in-frame clones, not every one. Found here are tens of thousands of clones, 90% to 95% of them singletons; the top ten hold more than 1.4%. The sample here was PBMCs, taken at tuberculosis diagnosis. The receptors stem from an adult with tuberculosis. Each CDR3 is given with its conserved first and last residue. Each record gives: V gene, clone size, J gene, D gene, CDR3 protein, CDR3 DNA. A D gene is named only where the DNA matches it firmly. Clone size is shown for a subset of rows, as once, few, many or a class of expanded clone.

V gene: TRBV4-1
clone size: .
J gene: TRBJ2-7
D gene: TRBD2
CDR3 protein: CASSQDLFGLAGHSEQYF
CDR3 DNA: TGCGCCAGCAGCCAAGATTTGTTTGGACTAGCGGGACATAGCGAGCAGTACTTC

V gene: TRBV15
clone size: .
J gene: TRBJ2-5
D gene: TRBD2
CDR3 protein: CATSKLAGGWETQYF
CDR3 DNA: TGTGCCACCAGCAAGTTAGCGGGAGGGTGGGAGACCCAGTACTTC

V gene: TRBV18
clone size: .
J gene: TRBJ1-2
D gene: TRBD1
CDR3 protein: CASSSTGDGYTF
CDR3 DNA: TGTGCCAGCTCATCGACAGGGGATGGCTACACCTTC

V gene: TRBV6-1
clone size: .
J gene: TRBJ1-4
D gene: TRBD1
CDR3 protein: CASSDLRGLGTVTNEKLFF
CDR3 DNA: TGTGCCAGCAGTGATCTAAGGGGGCTAGGGACGGTAACTAATGAAAAACTGTTTTTT

V gene: TRBV11-2
clone size: .
J gene: TRBJ2-1
D gene: TRBD2
CDR3 protein: CASSLSVGLAGDEQFF
CDR3 DNA: TGTGCCAGCAGCTTATCCGTCGGACTAGCGGGAGATGAGCAGTTCTTC

V gene: TRBV30
clone size: .
J gene: TRBJ1-1
D gene: .
CDR3 protein: CAWSTGRSEAFF
CDR3 DNA: TGTGCCTGGAGTACAGGGCGGTCTGAAGCTTTCTTT

V gene: TRBV27
clone size: .
J gene: TRBJ2-1
D gene: TRBD2
CDR3 protein: CASSLSLAGSGLRYDEQFF
CDR3 DNA: TGTGCCAGCAGTTTATCACTAGCGGGGTCCGGATTGAGGTATGATGAGCAGTTCTTC

V gene: TRBV19
clone size: .
J gene: TRBJ2-2
D gene: .
CDR3 protein: CATGEGYTGELFF
CDR3 DNA: TGTGCCACAGGGGAAGGGTATACCGGGGAGCTGTTTTTT

V gene: TRBV28
clone size: .
J gene: TRBJ2-5
D gene: TRBD1
CDR3 protein: CASSLGPFQGALETQYF
CDR3 DNA: TGTGCCAGCAGTTTGGGTCCTTTTCAGGGGGCGTTAGAGACCCAGTACTTC

V gene: TRBV28
clone size: once
J gene: TRBJ2-1
D gene: .
CDR3 protein: CASSSRFVQSDNEQFF
CDR3 DNA: TGTGCCAGCAGTTCTCGGTTTGTCCAAAGCGACAATGAGCAGTTCTTC

V gene: TRBV6-5
clone size: .
J gene: TRBJ2-3
D gene: TRBD1
CDR3 protein: CASSYSGGQRTQYF
CDR3 DNA: TGTGCCAGCAGTTACTCTGGGGGACAGAGGACGCAGTATTTT

V gene: TRBV11-2
clone size: .
J gene: TRBJ2-7
D gene: TRBD1
CDR3 protein: CASSLGTGASYF
CDR3 DNA: TGTGCCAGCAGCTTAGGGACAGGGGCCTCGTACTTC

V gene: TRBV27
clone size: .
J gene: TRBJ2-5
D gene: TRBD1
CDR3 protein: CASSYAQGALETQYF
CDR3 DNA: TGTGCCAGCAGCTACGCACAGGGGGCTTTGGAGACCCAGTACTTC

V gene: TRBV9
clone size: .
J gene: TRBJ1-4
D gene: .
CDR3 protein: CASSAPLEGGNEKLFF
CDR3 DNA: TGTGCCAGCAGCGCGCCCCTCGAGGGCGGTAATGAAAAACTGTTTTTT

V gene: TRBV6-1
clone size: once
J gene: TRBJ2-1
D gene: TRBD2
CDR3 protein: CASSEGSGTYNEQFF
CDR3 DNA: TGTGCCAGCAGTGAGGGTAGCGGGACGTACAATGAGCAGTTCTTC

V gene: TRBV30
clone size: .
J gene: TRBJ2-1
D gene: TRBD2
CDR3 protein: CAWTRGTSGRAYNEQFF
CDR3 DNA: TGTGCCTGGACGAGGGGGACTAGCGGGAGGGCCTACAATGAGCAGTTCTTC

V gene: TRBV6-5
clone size: .
J gene: TRBJ1-5
D gene: .
CDR3 protein: CASSRDKSNQPQHF
CDR3 DNA: TGTGCCAGCAGCCGCGACAAAAGCAATCAGCCCCAGCATTTT

V gene: TRBV28
clone size: .
J gene: TRBJ2-7
D gene: TRBD1
CDR3 protein: CASSRQGSLYEQYF
CDR3 DNA: TGTGCCAGCAGCCGACAGGGGAGCCTCTACGAGCAGTACTTC

V gene: TRBV19
clone size: .
J gene: TRBJ2-1
D gene: TRBD2
CDR3 protein: CASSKTGTSGRTSYNEQFF
CDR3 DNA: TGTGCCAGTAGTAAGACCGGGACTAGCGGGAGAACGTCCTACAATGAGCAGTTCTTC

V gene: TRBV9
clone size: .
J gene: TRBJ2-1
D gene: .
CDR3 protein: CASSSLAEGYNEQFF
CDR3 DNA: TGTGCCAGCAGCTCCCTGGCGGAGGGCTACAATGAGCAGTTCTTC

V gene: TRBV28
clone size: once
J gene: TRBJ2-2
D gene: .
CDR3 protein: CASSLGGNTGELFF
CDR3 DNA: TGTGCCAGCAGTTTAGGCGGTAACACCGGGGAGCTGTTTTTT

V gene: TRBV7-6
clone size: .
J gene: TRBJ2-7
D gene: TRBD2
CDR3 protein: CASSPVAGESHEQYF
CDR3 DNA: TGTGCCAGCAGCCCAGTAGCGGGAGAGTCCCACGAGCAGTACTTC

V gene: TRBV9
clone size: .
J gene: TRBJ1-2
D gene: TRBD1
CDR3 protein: CASSVDYAGTGTWGRDGYTF
CDR3 DNA: TGTGCCAGCAGCGTAGACTATGCGGGGACAGGGACTTGGGGCAGGGATGGCTACACCTTC

V gene: TRBV6-6
clone size: .
J gene: TRBJ1-4
D gene: .
CDR3 protein: CASTTGNEKLFF
CDR3 DNA: TGTGCCAGCACAACAGGGAATGAAAAACTGTTTTTT

V gene: TRBV5-4
clone size: .
J gene: TRBJ2-3
D gene: .
CDR3 protein: CASSLGPHSTDTQYF
CDR3 DNA: TGTGCCAGCAGCTTGGGTCCCCATAGCACAGATACGCAGTATTTT

V gene: TRBV9
clone size: .
J gene: TRBJ2-5
D gene: .
CDR3 protein: CASSVESFGRGPQYF
CDR3 DNA: TGTGCCAGCAGCGTAGAGTCGTTTGGCAGGGGCCCCCAGTACTTC

V gene: TRBV29-1
clone size: .
J gene: TRBJ2-3
D gene: .
CDR3 protein: CSVVPAGNTDTQYF
CDR3 DNA: TGCAGCGTTGTTCCAGCAGGGAACACAGATACGCAGTATTTT

V gene: TRBV7-2
clone size: once
J gene: TRBJ1-1
D gene: .
CDR3 protein: CASSSNTEAFF
CDR3 DNA: TGTGCCAGCAGCTCAAACACTGAAGCTTTCTTT

V gene: TRBV27
clone size: .
J gene: TRBJ2-1
D gene: TRBD2
CDR3 protein: CASSPRLAGEGNEQFF
CDR3 DNA: TGTGCCAGCAGTCCTCGACTAGCGGGAGAGGGAAATGAGCAGTTCTTC

V gene: TRBV4-1
clone size: .
J gene: TRBJ1-3
D gene: .
CDR3 protein: CASSQVGSTGVSGNTIYF
CDR3 DNA: TGCGCCAGCAGCCAAGTTGGTTCGACAGGAGTCTCTGGAAACACCATATATTTT

V gene: TRBV7-9
clone size: .
J gene: TRBJ2-3
D gene: TRBD2
CDR3 protein: CASSPVGLDTDTQYF
CDR3 DNA: TGTGCCAGCAGCCCCGTCGGACTAGACACAGATACGCAGTATTTT

V gene: TRBV4-3
clone size: .
J gene: TRBJ1-1
D gene: TRBD1
CDR3 protein: CASSQVGRLTGVSPNTEAFF
CDR3 DNA: TGCGCCAGCAGCCAAGTCGGTCGTCTGACAGGGGTCTCCCCGAACACTGAAGCTTTCTTT

V gene: TRBV15
clone size: .
J gene: TRBJ2-1
D gene: TRBD2
CDR3 protein: CATSRDIRLAGVNEQFF
CDR3 DNA: TGTGCCACCAGCAGAGACATAAGACTAGCGGGAGTGAATGAGCAGTTCTTC

V gene: TRBV4-1
clone size: .
J gene: TRBJ1-3
D gene: .
CDR3 protein: CASTAREAFSGNTIYF
CDR3 DNA: TGCGCCAGCACCGCCAGAGAGGCTTTCTCTGGAAACACCATATATTTT

V gene: TRBV11-3
clone size: .
J gene: TRBJ2-4
D gene: .
CDR3 protein: CASSQGQGSGIQYF
CDR3 DNA: TGTGCCAGCAGCCAGGGGCAGGGGAGCGGCATTCAGTACTTC

V gene: TRBV7-6
clone size: .
J gene: TRBJ1-5
D gene: .
CDR3 protein: CASSLTAGINNQPQHF
CDR3 DNA: TGTGCCAGCAGCCTCACGGCGGGAATCAATAATCAGCCCCAGCATTTT

V gene: TRBV5-1
clone size: .
J gene: TRBJ1-2
D gene: TRBD1
CDR3 protein: CASSPGTGDPYYGYTF
CDR3 DNA: TGCGCCAGCAGCCCCGGGACAGGGGATCCCTACTATGGCTACACCTTC

V gene: TRBV6-5
clone size: once
J gene: TRBJ2-6
D gene: .
CDR3 protein: CASSYGSSGANVLTF
CDR3 DNA: TGTGCCAGCAGTTACGGGAGCTCTGGGGCCAACGTCCTGACTTTC

V gene: TRBV6-5
clone size: .
J gene: TRBJ2-1
D gene: .
CDR3 protein: CASSYSKRDEQFF
CDR3 DNA: TGTGCCAGCAGTTACTCTAAGCGGGATGAGCAGTTCTTC

V gene: TRBV10-3
clone size: .
J gene: TRBJ2-2
D gene: TRBD1
CDR3 protein: CAISRTGVTGELFF
CDR3 DNA: TGTGCCATCAGTAGGACAGGGGTCACCGGGGAGCTGTTTTTT

V gene: TRBV6-1
clone size: once
J gene: TRBJ1-1
D gene: .
CDR3 protein: CASSDSTPTEAFF
CDR3 DNA: TGTGCCAGCAGTGATTCGACACCGACTGAAGCTTTCTTT

V gene: TRBV4-3
clone size: once
J gene: TRBJ1-2
D gene: TRBD1
CDR3 protein: CASSQQGAGGYTF
CDR3 DNA: TGCGCCAGCAGCCAACAGGGGGCAGGGGGCTACACCTTC

V gene: TRBV5-8
clone size: .
J gene: TRBJ2-1
D gene: TRBD1
CDR3 protein: CASSSGTGTYNEQFF
CDR3 DNA: TGTGCCAGCAGCTCCGGGACAGGGACTTACAATGAGCAGTTCTTC

V gene: TRBV6-4
clone size: .
J gene: TRBJ2-3
D gene: TRBD1
CDR3 protein: CASNDGQGESTDTQYF
CDR3 DNA: TGTGCCAGCAATGACGGACAGGGGGAGAGCACAGATACGCAGTATTTT

V gene: TRBV18
clone size: .
J gene: TRBJ2-1
D gene: TRBD2
CDR3 protein: CASSPPGAGGDYNEQFF
CDR3 DNA: TGTGCCAGCTCACCCCCCGGGGCGGGAGGTGATTACAATGAGCAGTTCTTC

V gene: TRBV19
clone size: .
J gene: TRBJ1-5
D gene: .
CDR3 protein: CASSAAAGNQPQHF
CDR3 DNA: TGTGCCAGTAGTGCGGCAGCGGGCAATCAGCCCCAGCATTTT

V gene: TRBV19
clone size: .
J gene: TRBJ1-5
D gene: .
CDR3 protein: CASRPTGSGQPQHF
CDR3 DNA: TGTGCCAGTAGACCTACAGGGTCGGGCCAGCCCCAGCATTTT

V gene: TRBV19
clone size: .
J gene: TRBJ2-5
D gene: TRBD2
CDR3 protein: CASSIPGGARETQYF
CDR3 DNA: TGTGCCAGTAGTATACCGGGGGGGGCGCGAGAGACCCAGTACTTC

V gene: TRBV27
clone size: .
J gene: TRBJ2-1
D gene: TRBD2
CDR3 protein: CASSLRGRAPNEQFF
CDR3 DNA: TGTGCCAGCAGTTTACGTGGGAGGGCCCCTAATGAGCAGTTCTTC

V gene: TRBV6-1
clone size: .
J gene: TRBJ1-2
D gene: .
CDR3 protein: CASSETWGANYGYTF
CDR3 DNA: TGTGCCAGCAGTGAGACGTGGGGGGCTAACTATGGCTACACCTTC

V gene: TRBV9
clone size: .
J gene: TRBJ1-2
D gene: .
CDR3 protein: CASSPQPTGTSGYTF
CDR3 DNA: TGTGCCAGCAGCCCCCAACCGACAGGCACGAGTGGCTACACCTTC

V gene: TRBV4-2
clone size: .
J gene: TRBJ1-3
D gene: TRBD1
CDR3 protein: CASSQDPQGASSSGNTIYF
CDR3 DNA: TGTGCCAGCAGCCAAGATCCGCAGGGGGCAAGTAGCTCTGGAAACACCATATATTTT

V gene: TRBV14
clone size: .
J gene: TRBJ2-3
D gene: TRBD2
CDR3 protein: CASSLRLAGTDTQYF
CDR3 DNA: TGTGCCAGCAGCCTTCGGCTAGCGGGAACGGATACGCAGTATTTT

V gene: TRBV4-1
clone size: once
J gene: TRBJ2-3
D gene: .
CDR3 protein: CARRDTQYF
CDR3 DNA: TGCGCCAGGAGAGATACGCAGTATTTT